This entry lists 28 T cell receptor beta chains sequenced from one sample in a study of blood T cell repertoires in COVID-19. TCRdb's copy holds only in-frame clones and misses some; the assay was immunoSEQ multiplex PCR. Among about 72,000 clones, 85% to 90% were seen once, and the ten largest hold about 11%. The sample was peripheral blood. These receptors all come from a man between 65 and 85 years old with active or convalescent COVID-19.

This sequence joins TRBV6-5 and TRBJ2-7; possible D gene TRBD1, 6 bases. The length of the CDR3 is 13 residues. Between the trimmed V and J ends, which lost 8 bases and 1 base, there was a span of 12 bases. The germline V gene encodes CDR1 MNHEY and CDR2 SVGAGI. CDR3 coding DNA: TGTGCCAGCGGGACATACCAATCCTACGAGCAGTACTTC. Translating it yields CASGTYQSYEQYF.

V usage is TRBV14 and J usage is TRBJ2-3; tentatively, D is TRBD1 (5 bases). CDR3 length: 19 amino acids. Looked up from germline, CDR1 is SGHDN and CDR2 is FVKESK. The V end was cut by 0 bases, the J end by 2 bases, with 21 bases between. The CDR3 nucleotides are TGTGCCAGCAGCCAAGATCCTCAGTTTCGTCGCAGGGCCACAGATACGCAGTATTTT. It translates to CASSQDPQFRRRATDTQYF.

The CDR3, as DNA: TGTGCCAGCAGCCTCGAGGGGACTACATCCTTCTTC. Its translation is CASSLEGTTSFF. This chain connects TRBV7-2 to TRBJ2-1, with TRBD2 identical over 7 bases. V lost 5 bases, J lost 16 bases, and 11 bases stayed unmatched. This CDR3 region has 12 residues. Germline V lookup: CDR1 SGHTA, CDR2 FQGNSA.

In this sample, this clone turned up once. The V and J genes are TRBV6-2 or TRBV6-3 and TRBJ2-3; D possibly corresponds to TRBD2 (6 bases). Germline V gene data show CDR1 as MNHEY and CDR2 as SVGEGT. Trimming stripped 4 bases from V and 2 bases from J, with 10 bases between. This CDR3 comprises 14 residues. This CDR3 reads CASSLGRDTDTQYF. CDR3 coding DNA: TGTGCCAGCAGTTTGGGGCGGGACACAGATACGCAGTATTTT.

This chain connects TRBV4-2 to TRBJ1-1; D perhaps matches TRBD1 (5 bases). This CDR3 region has 15 residues. Germline V gene data show CDR1 as LGHNA and CDR2 as YNFKEQ. V gave up 0 bases and J gave up 1 base, with 9 bases separating them. The CDR3 protein is CASSQEEGRNTEAFF. The CDR3 bases are TGTGCCAGCAGCCAAGAGGAGGGGCGGAACACTGAAGCTTTCTTT.

The sample holds a few counts of this clone. This chain links TRBV29-1 with TRBJ1-1; a weak D match, TRBD1 (5 bases). V lost 4 bases and J 8 bases, leaving 20 bases between the germline ends. The CDR3 runs 14 residues. Germline CDR1 reads SQVTM; CDR2 reads ANQGSEA. The CDR3 sequence is CSVGRQWAVMEAFF. Written as DNA, the CDR3 is TGCAGCGTTGGTCGACAGTGGGCCGTTATGGAAGCTTTCTTT.

The chain has TRBV28 and TRBJ1-2; weak D call: TRBD1 (5 bases). The V end was cut by 2 bases, the J end by 0 bases, with 7 bases between. This CDR3 contains 14 residues. CDR1 is MDHEN, CDR2 SYDVKM, per germline. CDR3 DNA: TGTGCCAGCAGTTTAGGCAGGGCTAACTATGGCTACACCTTC. Protein: CASSLGRANYGYTF.

This chain connects TRBV7-2 to TRBJ2-7; possible D gene TRBD2, 5 bases. This CDR3 spans 14 amino acids. Germline loops: CDR1 SGHTA, CDR2 FQGNSA. V was clipped by 1 base and J by 2 bases, with 9 bases between them. The CDR3, as DNA: TGTGCCAGCAGCTTAGAGGTCGGGACCTACGAGCAGTACTTC. Its translation: CASSLEVGTYEQYF.

The chain uses TRBV5-1 and TRBJ1-4; possible D gene TRBD1, 6 bases. V was pared by 4 bases and J by 8 bases, with 18 bases between. This CDR3 region has 15 residues. CDR1 is SGHRS, CDR2 YFSETQ, per germline. The DNA of the CDR3 is TGCGCCAGCAGCCAGGGGATGGTAGATTCCGAAAAACTGTTTTTT. Translating gives CASSQGMVDSEKLFF.

V gene TRBV10-3 combines with J gene TRBJ1-2; 8 bases align to TRBD1. The germline CDR1 and CDR2 sequences are ENHRY and SYGVKD. The CDR3 loop spans 14 amino acids. V lost 6 bases, J lost 8 bases, and 11 bases stayed unmatched. CDR3 nucleotide sequence: TGTGCCATCAGGGGGACAGGAACCCCGGGGGGCTACACCTTC. This translates into CAIRGTGTPGGYTF.

There are a few counts of this clone. This chain uses TRBV28 with TRBJ2-1; 11 bases agree with TRBD2. Germline values: CDR1 MDHEN, CDR2 SYDVKM. This CDR3 spans 16 amino acids. J was trimmed by 5 bases and V by 1 base; bases with no gene match: 4. The CDR3 spells CASSLLTSGTNNEQFF. DNA of the CDR3: TGTGCCAGCAGTTTATTGACTAGCGGGACTAACAATGAGCAGTTCTTC. The full variable domain, rest sourced from reference TRBV28 and TRBJ2-1, is DVKVTQSSRYLVKRTGEKVFLECVQDMDHENMFWYRQDPGLGLRLIYFSYDVKMKEKGDIPEGYSVSREKKERFSLILESASTNQTSMYLCASSLLTSGTNNEQFFGPGTRLTVL.

This CDR3 reads CASSYRGQGAYGYTF. CDR3 coding DNA: TGTGCCAGCAGTTACCGGGGACAGGGGGCGTATGGCTACACCTTC. The chain combines TRBV6-5 with TRBJ1-2, with 12 bases lining up with TRBD1. Germline-derived CDR1 and CDR2 are MNHEY and SVGAGI. The J segment lost 5 bases and the V segment lost 2 bases, leaving 3 bases of the junction unmatched. This CDR3 has 15 amino acids.

The chain joins TRBV3-1 (or the pseudogene TRBV3-2) to TRBJ2-3, with 7 bases aligning to TRBD2. CDR3 length equals 16 residues. Trimming at V came to 1 base and at J to 2 bases, leaving 6 bases not matched to a gene. Germline V lookup: CDR1 LGHDT, CDR2 YNNKEL (reference sequence). The CDR3 spells CASSQAGLADTDTQYF. CDR3 coding DNA: TGTGCCAGCAGCCAAGCAGGGCTAGCGGACACAGATACGCAGTATTTT.

The rearrangement uses TRBV6-4 and TRBJ2-1; TRBD1 agrees at 9 bases. Germline assignment: CDR1 MRHNA and CDR2 SNTAGT. Unmatched junction bases numbered 4, after V lost 2 bases and J lost 5 bases. The CDR3 extends over 15 amino acids. The CDR3 loop is CASSDPGQGHNEQFF. The CDR3 region has the DNA TGTGCCAGCAGTGACCCGGGACAGGGACACAATGAGCAGTTCTTC.

The chain links TRBV7-2 to TRBJ1-1; TRBD1 agrees at 8 bases. Per germline, CDR1 SGHTA and CDR2 FQGNSA. With 3 bases clipped from V and 2 bases from J, the junction kept 5 bases outside the gene matches. This CDR3 contains 15 residues. CDR3 loop: CASSFWTGPNTEAFF. CDR3 in DNA: TGTGCCAGCAGCTTCTGGACAGGGCCTAACACTGAAGCTTTCTTT.

This chain joins TRBV21-1 and TRBJ2-7; whether TRBD2, the table's D call, matches the DNA was not checked. TRBV21-1 is assigned pseudogene status. The CDR3 spans 17 residues. CDR3 region: CASRKRNYGGAFNEQYF. CDR3 DNA sequence: TGTGCCAGCAGAAAAAGGAACTACGGGGGGGCTTTCAACGAGCAGTACTTC.

This chain uses TRBV28 with TRBJ2-3; 11 positions match TRBD2. Per the germline V gene, CDR1 is MDHEN and CDR2 is SYDVKM. The CDR3 runs to 15 residues. Trimming took 5 bases from V and 7 from J; bases not matched to a gene: 8. CDR3 coding DNA: TGTGCCAGCAGTCCCCTTGGGACTAGCGGAAATACGCAGTATTTT. Translating it yields CASSPLGTSGNTQYF.

The chain's CDR3 is CASSGTSNSPLLYNEQFF. CDR3 nucleotide sequence: TGTGCCAGCAGCGGAACTAGCAACTCCCCACTTCTTTACAATGAGCAGTTCTTC. The chain employs TRBV9 and TRBJ2-1; a weak D match, TRBD2 (6 bases). Between the trimmed V and J ends, which lost 3 bases and 4 bases, there was a span of 23 bases. CDR1 and CDR2 (germline): SGDLS, YYNGEE. The length of the CDR3 is 18 residues.

The V call is TRBV6-5, the J call TRBJ1-2; no firm D call. Per the germline V gene, CDR1 is MNHEY and CDR2 is SVGAGI. V gave up 4 bases and J gave up 6 bases, with 3 bases separating them. The CDR3 sequence is 10 residues long. CDR3 sequence reads: CASSSDGYTF. As DNA, the CDR3 is TGTGCCAGCAGTTCGGATGGCTACACCTTC.

This sequence joins TRBV6-6 and TRBJ1-5; 8 nucleotides match TRBD1. V lost 5 bases, J lost 2 bases, and 5 bases stayed unmatched. The germline V gene encodes CDR1 MNHNY and CDR2 SVGAGI (reference sequence). This CDR3 is 15 amino acids long. The CDR3 DNA is TGTGCCAGCAGTCCAGGGGGCGCGGGCAATCAGCCCCAGCATTTT. It codes for CASSPGGAGNQPQHF.

The rearrangement uses TRBV12-3 or TRBV12-4 and TRBJ1-6; D unclear. Between the trimmed V and J ends, which lost 4 bases and 9 bases, there was a span of 10 bases. This CDR3 contains 13 residues. The CDR3 region has the DNA TGTGCCAGCAGTTCTCACGAGGCTTCACCCCTCCACTTT. Amino acids: CASSSHEASPLHF.

The rearrangement links TRBV5-1 to TRBJ1-2, with no clear D. Germline assignment: CDR1 SGHRS and CDR2 YFSETQ. The CDR3 extends over 16 amino acids. The V end was cut by 0 bases, the J end by 6 bases, with 18 bases between. The CDR3 protein is CASSLGTNNLADGYTF. DNA for the CDR3: TGCGCCAGCAGCTTGGGAACAAATAACCTCGCGGATGGCTACACCTTC.

This clone was detected once. The chain combines TRBV6-5 with TRBJ2-2; TRBD2 might be the D (5 bases). V lost 5 bases to trimming and J lost 6 bases, with 10 bases between them. Germline CDR1 and CDR2: MNHEY and SVGAGI. This CDR3 has 13 amino acids. The CDR3 sequence: CASSRTAAGELFF. The CDR3 coding sequence is TGTGCCAGCAGTCGGACTGCGGCCGGGGAGCTGTTTTTT.

CDR3 coding DNA: TGCGCCAGCAGCCAAGATCCGTATGGACGGGGACAGGGGGCCTCTGGGGCCAACGTCCTGACTTTC. Protein product: CASSQDPYGRGQGASGANVLTF. The chain joins TRBV4-1 to TRBJ2-6; 12 nucleotides agree with TRBD1. Germline trimming cut 0 bases from V and 0 bases from J; bases unmatched to any gene: 12. CDR1 is MGHRA and CDR2 is YSYEKL in the germline V gene. The CDR3 has 22 amino acids.

This clone was found once. The chain links TRBV6-5 to TRBJ2-7; 7 positions agree with TRBD2. Germline-derived CDR1 and CDR2 are MNHEY and SVGAGI. V shed 6 bases, J shed 9 bases, and the junction held 17 bases outside the gene matches. The CDR3 consists of 15 residues. CDR3 sequence reads: CASSPFGGSSTVQYF. The CDR3 DNA follows: TGTGCCAGCAGCCCCTTTGGCGGGAGCAGTACTGTGCAGTACTTC.

V is TRBV4-1 and J is TRBJ1-6; D ambiguous. Germline-derived CDR1 and CDR2 are MGHRA and YSYEKL. With 0 bases removed from V and 4 bases from J, the gap between germline ends came to 16 bases. The CDR3 covers 18 residues. CDR3 DNA sequence: TGCGCCAGCAGCCAAGAGGCTTCGGGGATAGGATATAATTCACCCCTCCACTTT. This sequence encodes CASSQEASGIGYNSPLHF.

The chain carries TRBV19 and TRBJ2-2; 9 bases agree with TRBD1. In germline, CDR1 is LNHDA, CDR2 SQIVND (reference sequence). With V trimmed by 4 bases and J by 2 bases, 5 bases remained unmatched. This CDR3 has 16 residues. The CDR3 DNA sequence: TGTGCCAGTAGTACTAATACAGGGGGCAACACCGGGGAGCTGTTTTTT. Residues: CASSTNTGGNTGELFF.

The V call is TRBV7-8, the J call TRBJ2-1; TRBD2 matches at 10 bases. Germline CDR1 is SGHVS and CDR2 is FQNEAQ. V was pared by 0 bases and J by 8 bases, with 7 bases of the junction left unmatched. This CDR3 is 16 amino acids long. The CDR3 sequence is CASSLASAGGPYEQFF. The DNA of the CDR3 is TGTGCCAGCAGCTTAGCTTCAGCGGGAGGGCCGTATGAGCAGTTCTTC.